This T cell receptor (beta chain) came from a study of cytomegalovirus exposure and HLA in healthy donors. Study-wide results and caveats: A link between a missense DCLRE1C variant and TCR beta V- and J-gene trimming emerged from a later analysis. Published work reported that the classifier diagnosed cytomegalovirus status with high specificity and sensitivity. Prediction of most subjects' HLA-A and HLA-B alleles by TCR beta sequences was reportedly accurate.

Amplification used 60 Vbeta primers and 13 Jbeta primers. Some clones are missing from TCRdb's copy, which holds only in-frame ones; the method was immunoSEQ multiplex PCR. The sample consists of about 80,000 clones, about 68% of them appearing once. The CDR3 contains 17 residues. V was pared by 1 base and J by 5 bases, with 21 bases between. Germline CDR1 reads SGHRS; CDR2 reads YFSETQ. About this clone itself: Its antigen remains unknown.

The material sequenced was PBMCs. This TCR derives from a woman aged 50 to 60 in good health and CMV-seropositive. The V and J genes are TRBV5-1 and TRBJ2-5; tentatively, D is TRBD2 (6 bases). The CDR3 here is CASSLSAPSGFVETQYF. CDR3 coding DNA: TGCGCCAGCAGCTTGTCAGCCCCCAGCGGGTTCGTGGAGACCCAGTACTTC.